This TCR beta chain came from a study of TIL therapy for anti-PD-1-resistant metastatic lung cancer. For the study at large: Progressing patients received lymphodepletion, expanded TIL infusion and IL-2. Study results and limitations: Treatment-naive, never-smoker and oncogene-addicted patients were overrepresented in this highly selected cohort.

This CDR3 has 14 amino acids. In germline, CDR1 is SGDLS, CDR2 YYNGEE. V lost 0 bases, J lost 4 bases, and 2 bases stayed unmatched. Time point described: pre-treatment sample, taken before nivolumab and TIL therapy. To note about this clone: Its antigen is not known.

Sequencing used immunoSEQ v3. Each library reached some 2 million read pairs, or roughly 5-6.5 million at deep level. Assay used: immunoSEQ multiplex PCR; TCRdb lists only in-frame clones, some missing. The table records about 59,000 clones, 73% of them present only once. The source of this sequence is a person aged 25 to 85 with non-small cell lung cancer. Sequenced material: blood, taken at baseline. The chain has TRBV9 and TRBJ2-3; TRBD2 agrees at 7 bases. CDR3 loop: CASSVARGADTQYF. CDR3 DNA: TGTGCCAGCAGCGTAGCTCGGGGGGCAGATACGCAGTATTTT.